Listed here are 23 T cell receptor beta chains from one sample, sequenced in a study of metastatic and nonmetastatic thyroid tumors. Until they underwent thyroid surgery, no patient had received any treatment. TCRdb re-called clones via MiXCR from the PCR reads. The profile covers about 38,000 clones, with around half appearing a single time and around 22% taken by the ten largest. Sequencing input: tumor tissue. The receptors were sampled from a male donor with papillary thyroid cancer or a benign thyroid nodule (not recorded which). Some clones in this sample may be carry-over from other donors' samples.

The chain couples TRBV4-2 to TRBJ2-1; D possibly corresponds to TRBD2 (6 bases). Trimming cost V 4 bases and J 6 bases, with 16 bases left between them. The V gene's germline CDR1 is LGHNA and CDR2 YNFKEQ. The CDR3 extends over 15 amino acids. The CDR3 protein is CASSPPGLETNEQFF. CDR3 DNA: TGTGCCAGCAGCCCACCGGGACTGGAGACCAATGAGCAGTTCTTC.

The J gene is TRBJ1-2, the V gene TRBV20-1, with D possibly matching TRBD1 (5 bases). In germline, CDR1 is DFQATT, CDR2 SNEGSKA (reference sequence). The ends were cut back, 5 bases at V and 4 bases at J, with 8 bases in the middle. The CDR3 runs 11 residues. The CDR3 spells CSAQRGYGYTF. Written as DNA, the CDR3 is TGCAGTGCTCAAAGGGGCTATGGCTACACCTTC.

Here the CDR3 reads CAARDSRNSPLHF. CDR3 coding DNA: TGTGCCGCCCGGGACAGCCGTAATTCACCCCTCCACTTT. This rearrangement joins TRBV7-2 to TRBJ1-6; 7 bases match TRBD1. The V gene's germline CDR1 is SGHTA and CDR2 FQGNSA. Trimming took 11 bases from V and 6 from J; bases not matched to a gene: 7. This CDR3 is built from 13 residues.

CDR3 nucleotide sequence: TGTGCCAGCAGCTCCGGGACTAGCGGGAGCAGCTCCTACGAGCAGTACTTC. This codes for CASSSGTSGSSSYEQYF. The rearrangement links TRBV11-1 to TRBJ2-7; 14 bases line up with TRBD2. After removal of 4 bases from V and 0 bases from J, the junction contained 5 bases not matched to a gene. Germline V lookup: CDR1 SGHAT, CDR2 FQDESV (reference sequence). The CDR3 is 17 residues long.

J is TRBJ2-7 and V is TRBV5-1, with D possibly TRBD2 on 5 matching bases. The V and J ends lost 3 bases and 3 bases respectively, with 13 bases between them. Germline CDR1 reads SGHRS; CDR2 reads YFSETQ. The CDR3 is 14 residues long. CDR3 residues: CASSYMDFHYEQYF. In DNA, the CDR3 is TGCGCCAGCAGCTATATGGACTTCCACTACGAGCAGTACTTC. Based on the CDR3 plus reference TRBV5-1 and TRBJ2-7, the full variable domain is KAGVTQTPRYLIKTRGQQVTLSCSPISGHRSVSWYQQTPGQGLQFLFEYFSETQRNKGNFPGRFSGRQFSNSRSEMNVSTLELGDSALYLCASSYMDFHYEQYFGPGTRLTVT.

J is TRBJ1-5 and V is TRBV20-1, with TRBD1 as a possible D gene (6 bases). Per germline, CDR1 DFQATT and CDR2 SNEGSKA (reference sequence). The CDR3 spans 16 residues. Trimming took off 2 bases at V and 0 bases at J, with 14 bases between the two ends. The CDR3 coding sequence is TGCAGTGCTAGACAGGGGTGGCCTTATAGCAATCAGCCCCAGCATTTT. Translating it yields CSARQGWPYSNQPQHF.

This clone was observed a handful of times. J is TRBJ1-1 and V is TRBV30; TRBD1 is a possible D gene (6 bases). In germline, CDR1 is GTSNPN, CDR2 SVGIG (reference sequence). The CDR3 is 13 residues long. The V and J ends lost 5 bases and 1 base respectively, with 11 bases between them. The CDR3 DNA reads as TGTGCCTGGGGCGCGGGGGCGAACACTGAAGCTTTCTTT. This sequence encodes CAWGAGANTEAFF.

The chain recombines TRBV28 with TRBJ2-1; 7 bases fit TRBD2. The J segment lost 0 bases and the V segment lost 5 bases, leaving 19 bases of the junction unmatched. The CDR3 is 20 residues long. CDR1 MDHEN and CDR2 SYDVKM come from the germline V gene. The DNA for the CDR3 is TGTGCCAGCAGTCCGAGGTTGGGACTATCGGGGCAGGGCTCCTACAATGAGCAGTTCTTC. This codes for CASSPRLGLSGQGSYNEQFF.

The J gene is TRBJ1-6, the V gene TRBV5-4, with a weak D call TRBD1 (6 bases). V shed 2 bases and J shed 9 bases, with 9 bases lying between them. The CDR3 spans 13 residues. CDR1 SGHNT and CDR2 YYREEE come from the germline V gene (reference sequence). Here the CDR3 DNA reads TGTGCCAGCAGCTTAGGAGGGGGTTCACCCCTCCACTTT. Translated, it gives CASSLGGGSPLHF.

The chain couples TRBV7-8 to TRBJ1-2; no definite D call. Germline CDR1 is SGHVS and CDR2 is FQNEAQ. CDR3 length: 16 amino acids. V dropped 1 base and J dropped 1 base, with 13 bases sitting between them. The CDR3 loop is CASSLVGGKGNYGYTF. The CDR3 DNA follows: TGTGCCAGCAGCTTAGTAGGAGGGAAGGGTAACTATGGCTACACCTTC.

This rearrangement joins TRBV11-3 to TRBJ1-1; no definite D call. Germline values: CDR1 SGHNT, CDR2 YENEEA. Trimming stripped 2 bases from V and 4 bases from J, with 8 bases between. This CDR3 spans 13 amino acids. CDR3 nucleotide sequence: TGTGCCAGCAGCTTAACCGGTACCACTGAAGCTTTCTTT. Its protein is CASSLTGTTEAFF.

The CDR3 sequence is CASREWTVSPPPLHF. The DNA for the CDR3 is TGCGCCAGCCGCGAATGGACAGTCTCTCCTCCACCCCTCCACTTT. This chain links TRBV5-1 with TRBJ1-6; D might be TRBD1 (6 bases). CDR1 SGHRS and CDR2 YFSETQ come from the germline V gene. V lost 7 bases and J 11 bases, leaving 22 bases between the germline ends. The length of the CDR3 is 15 residues.

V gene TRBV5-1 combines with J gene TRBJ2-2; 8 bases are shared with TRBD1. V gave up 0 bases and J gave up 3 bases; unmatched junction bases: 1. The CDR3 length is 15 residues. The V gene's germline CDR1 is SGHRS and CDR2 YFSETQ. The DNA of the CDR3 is TGCGCCAGCAGCTTGGAGGGACAGGACACCGGGGAGCTGTTTTTT. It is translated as CASSLEGQDTGELFF.

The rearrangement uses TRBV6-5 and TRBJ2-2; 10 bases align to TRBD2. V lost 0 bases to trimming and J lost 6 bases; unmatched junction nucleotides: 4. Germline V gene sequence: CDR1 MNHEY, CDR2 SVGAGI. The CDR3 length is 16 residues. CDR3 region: CASSYSSGRLAGELFF. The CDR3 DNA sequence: TGTGCCAGCAGTTACTCTAGCGGGAGGTTGGCCGGGGAGCTGTTTTTT.

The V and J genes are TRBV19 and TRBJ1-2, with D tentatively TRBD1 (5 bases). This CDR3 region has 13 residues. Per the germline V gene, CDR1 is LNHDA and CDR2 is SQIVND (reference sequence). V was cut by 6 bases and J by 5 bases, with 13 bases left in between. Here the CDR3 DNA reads TGTGCCAGTAGCCCAAGGGGCAGATATGGCTACACCTTC. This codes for CASSPRGRYGYTF.

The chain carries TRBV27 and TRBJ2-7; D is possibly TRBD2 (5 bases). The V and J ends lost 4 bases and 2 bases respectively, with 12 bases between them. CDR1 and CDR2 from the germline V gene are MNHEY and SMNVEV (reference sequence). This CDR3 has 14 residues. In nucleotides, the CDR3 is TGTGCCAGCAGTTATACCGGACTCACCTACGAGCAGTACTTC. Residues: CASSYTGLTYEQYF.

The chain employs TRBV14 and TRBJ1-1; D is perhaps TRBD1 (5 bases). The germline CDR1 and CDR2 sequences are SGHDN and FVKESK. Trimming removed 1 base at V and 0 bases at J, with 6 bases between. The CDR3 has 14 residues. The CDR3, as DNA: TGTGCCAGCAGCCAAGCAGGGATGAACACTGAAGCTTTCTTT. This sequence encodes CASSQAGMNTEAFF.

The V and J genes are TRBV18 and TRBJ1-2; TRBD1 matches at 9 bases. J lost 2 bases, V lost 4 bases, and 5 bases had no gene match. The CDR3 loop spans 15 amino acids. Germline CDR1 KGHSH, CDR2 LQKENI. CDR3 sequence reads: CASSRTGDPNYGYTF. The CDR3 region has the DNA TGTGCCAGCTCACGGACAGGGGACCCAAACTATGGCTACACCTTC.

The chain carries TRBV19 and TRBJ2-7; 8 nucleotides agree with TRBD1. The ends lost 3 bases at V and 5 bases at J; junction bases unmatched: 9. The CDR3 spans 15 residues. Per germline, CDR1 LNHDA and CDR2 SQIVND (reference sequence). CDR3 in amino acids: CASSISQGEDDEQYF. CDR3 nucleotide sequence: TGTGCCAGTAGTATCTCACAGGGGGAGGATGACGAGCAGTACTTC.

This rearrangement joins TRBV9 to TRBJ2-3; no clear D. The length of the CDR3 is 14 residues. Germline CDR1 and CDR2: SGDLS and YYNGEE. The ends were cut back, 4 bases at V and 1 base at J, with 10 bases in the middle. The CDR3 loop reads CASSLRGGTDTQYF. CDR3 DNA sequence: TGTGCCAGCAGCCTAAGAGGCGGCACAGATACGCAGTATTTT.

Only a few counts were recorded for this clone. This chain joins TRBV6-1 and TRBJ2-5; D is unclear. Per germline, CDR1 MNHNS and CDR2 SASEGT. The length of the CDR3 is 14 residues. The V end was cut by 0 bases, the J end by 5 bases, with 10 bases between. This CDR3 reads CASSEAVMGETQYF. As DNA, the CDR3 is TGTGCCAGCAGTGAAGCAGTGATGGGCGAGACCCAGTACTTC.

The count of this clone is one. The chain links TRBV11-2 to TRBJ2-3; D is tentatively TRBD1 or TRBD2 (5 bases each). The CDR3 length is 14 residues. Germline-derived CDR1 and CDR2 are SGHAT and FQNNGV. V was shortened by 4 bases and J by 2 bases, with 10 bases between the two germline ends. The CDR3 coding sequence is TGTGCCAGCAGCTCTTGGGGACCCACAGATACGCAGTATTTT. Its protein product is CASSSWGPTDTQYF.

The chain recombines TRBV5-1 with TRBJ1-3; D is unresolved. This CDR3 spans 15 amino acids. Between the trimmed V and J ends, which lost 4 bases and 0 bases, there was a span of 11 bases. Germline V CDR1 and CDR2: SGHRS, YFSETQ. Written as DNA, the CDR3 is TGCGCCAGCAGCACACTCGGGAGCTCTGGAAACACCATATATTTT. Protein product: CASSTLGSSGNTIYF. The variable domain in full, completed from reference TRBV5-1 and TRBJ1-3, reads KAGVTQTPRYLIKTRGQQVTLSCSPISGHRSVSWYQQTPGQGLQFLFEYFSETQRNKGNFPGRFSGRQFSNSRSEMNVSTLELGDSALYLCASSTLGSSGNTIYFGEGSWLTVV.